This T cell receptor beta chain was identified during a study of T-cell memory formation after mild COVID-19. As for the study in general: Clusters of TCRs were largely donor specific.

Trimming took 1 base from V and 10 from J, leaving 11 bases between them. The CDR3 is made up of 14 amino acids. Germline assignment: CDR1 SGHTA and CDR2 FQGNSA. This clonotype was observed a few times. Each CDR3 protein gets one entry after TCRdb re-called the 5' RACE reads with MiXCR. Of some 120,000 distinct CDR3 sequences in the sample, 15% to 20% were seen once. The chain has TRBV7-2 and TRBJ1-6; D is unclear. The TCR comes from a man between 18 and 35 years old who had mild COVID-19 (a few samples of this study predate the infection). Cell type and time point are not known. The source material was PBMCs or a T cell subset sorted from them (not recorded which). Here the CDR3 reads CASSLGGSGSPLHF. DNA for the CDR3: TGTGCCAGCAGCTTAGGCGGGTCCGGATCACCCCTCCACTTT.